One T cell receptor (beta chain) is described in this entry. Its antigen is unknown. The CDR3 length is 15 residues. Germline V CDR1 and CDR2: SGHNT, YYREEE (reference sequence). Unmatched junction bases numbered 10, after V lost 3 bases and J lost 6 bases. This sample was included in a study of T cell repertoires in ileal Crohn's disease. Looking at the study overall: All patients had surgery for stricturing (around 60%) or penetrating (about 39%) disease.

Findings and caveats of the study: Active smokers at surgery had more clonal expansions than non-smokers. Every patient over 26.8% clonality showed endoscopic recurrence.

Around 0.55 micrograms of biopsy DNA per sample underwent TCRB immunosequencing. Sequencing used immunoSEQ multiplex PCR; TCRdb keeps in-frame clones, though not all of them. The sample carries 13,000 to 15,000 clones, roughly three quarters recorded once. The gene calls are TRBV5-4 and TRBJ2-3; 7 nucleotides align to TRBD2. Source material: ileal tissue. The sequence came from an adult with Crohn's disease. The CDR3 sequence: CASSSEAGVMDTQYF. The CDR3 DNA sequence: TGTGCCAGCAGCTCTGAGGCGGGGGTTATGGATACGCAGTATTTT.